Each of the 32 T cell receptor beta chains below was sequenced from the same sample in a study of regulatory and conventional T cells in RAG deficiency. TCRdb's copy holds only in-frame clones and misses some; the assay was immunoSEQ multiplex PCR. This repertoire shows around 30,000 clones, about nine tenths found once; its top ten account for roughly 13%. These data were also filed under a second study, of regulatory T cells. This second report adds: The PCR used 52 TRBV and 13 TRBJ primers.

Sequencing was done on a sample of CD8+ T cells sorted from blood. Every receptor here comes from a human donor in good health.

The chain uses TRBV5-1 and TRBJ2-2, with 7 bases matching TRBD2. Germline CDR1 and CDR2: SGHRS and YFSETQ. The CDR3 is made up of 16 amino acids. Losses at the gene ends were 6 bases for V and 6 bases for J; bases not matched to a gene: 14. This chain's CDR3 is CASTSSLAASAGELFF. The CDR3 nucleotides are TGCGCCAGCACCTCCTCCCTAGCGGCTAGTGCCGGGGAGCTGTTTTTT.

The chain joins TRBV18 to TRBJ2-7; D remains unclear. This CDR3 comprises 13 residues. V lost 2 bases and J 1 base, leaving 6 bases between the germline ends. CDR1 and CDR2 (germline): KGHSH, LQKENI. The CDR3 DNA reads as TGTGCCAGCTCACCAGACGGGTCCTACGAGCAGTACTTC. It yields the protein CASSPDGSYEQYF.

The V and J genes are TRBV5-8 and TRBJ1-1; the D is unclear. CDR1 and CDR2 (germline): SGHTS, YDEGEE. The V gene lost 2 bases and the J gene lost 10 bases, with 12 bases spanning the gap. The CDR3 extends over 12 amino acids. CDR3 region: CASSFGVTTAFF. In nucleotides, the CDR3 is TGTGCCAGCAGCTTCGGAGTCACAACAGCTTTCTTT.

This chain links TRBV5-4 with TRBJ2-7, with TRBD2 identical over 9 bases. From germline, CDR1 is SGHNT and CDR2 YYREEE (reference sequence). The CDR3 length is 14 residues. V was clipped by 2 bases and J by 2 bases; unmatched bases: 2. This CDR3 reads CASSLIAGAYEQYF. As DNA, the CDR3 is TGTGCCAGCAGCTTAATAGCGGGAGCCTACGAGCAGTACTTC.

The chain couples TRBV28 to TRBJ2-1; D is perhaps TRBD2 (5 bases). Germline V gene data show CDR1 as MDHEN and CDR2 as SYDVKM. V was trimmed by 4 bases and J by 10 bases, leaving 17 bases between them. The CDR3 totals 14 residues. The CDR3 region has the DNA TGTGCCAGCAGTTATAGGACTGTAGAGGCGGAGCAGTTCTTC. Translation gives CASSYRTVEAEQFF.

This clone is medium-sized in the sample. In DNA form, the CDR3 reads TGTGCCAGCAGCCAAGCATACACTGAAGCTTTCTTT. Encoded protein: CASSQAYTEAFF. V gene TRBV14 combines with J gene TRBJ1-1; no firm D call. CDR1 and CDR2 (germline): SGHDN, FVKESK. This CDR3 is 12 amino acids long. V lost 1 base and J lost 3, with 3 bases in between.

The chain links TRBV18 to TRBJ2-1; weak D call: TRBD2 (5 bases). The germline V and J ends were trimmed by 2 bases and 2 bases, with 7 bases remaining between them. Germline CDR1 reads KGHSH; CDR2 reads LQKENI. The CDR3 spans 14 residues. CDR3 in amino acids: CASSPTGAYNEQFF. As DNA, the CDR3 is TGTGCCAGCTCACCAACCGGGGCCTACAATGAGCAGTTCTTC.

The chain couples TRBV5-1 to TRBJ2-7; no definite D call. V lost 4 bases and J lost 6, with 14 bases in between. This CDR3 is built from 13 residues. CDR1 and CDR2 (germline): SGHRS, YFSETQ. CDR3: CASSMRLGREQYF. CDR3 nucleotides: TGCGCCAGCAGCATGCGTCTAGGGCGCGAGCAGTACTTC.

This clone was seen once. This chain links TRBV7-3 with TRBJ2-3, with 12 nucleotides matching TRBD2. Germline lookup yields CDR1 SGHTA and CDR2 FQGTGA. The CDR3 extends over 15 amino acids. V dropped 5 bases and J dropped 5; count of bases not matched to a gene: 5. CDR3 in amino acids: CASSLGTSGLDTQYF. The CDR3, as DNA: TGTGCCAGCAGCCTCGGGACTAGCGGGTTAGATACGCAGTATTTT.

The V and J genes are TRBV30 and TRBJ2-7; no clear D. CDR1 GTSNPN and CDR2 SVGIG come from the germline V gene (reference sequence). V lost 2 bases and J lost 0, with 5 bases in between. This CDR3 has 12 residues. In DNA form, the CDR3 reads TGTGCCTGGAGTCCGAGCTCCTACGAGCAGTACTTC. As protein: CAWSPSSYEQYF. Variable domain in full (rest from reference TRBV30 and TRBJ2-7): SQTIHQWPATLVQPVGSPLSLECTVEGTSNPNLYWYRQAAGRGLQLLFYSVGIGQISSEVPQNLSASRPQDRQFILSSKKLLLSDSGFYLCAWSPSSYEQYFGPGTRLTVT.

This chain connects TRBV6-5 to TRBJ1-3; weak D call: TRBD1 (5 bases). The V and J ends lost 4 bases and 4 bases respectively, with 17 bases between them. This CDR3 comprises 16 residues. Germline V gene lookup returns CDR1 MNHEY and CDR2 SVGAGI. The CDR3 nucleotides are TGTGCCAGCAGTTCCCGGGACGGAGGAATGGGAAACACCATATATTTT. Translating gives CASSSRDGGMGNTIYF.

This clone was counted between two and nine times. The chain links TRBV27 to TRBJ2-5; TRBD2 is a possible D gene (6 bases). The V gene's germline CDR1 is MNHEY and CDR2 SMNVEV (reference sequence). V shed 6 bases and J shed 4 bases, with 12 bases lying between them. This CDR3 is 13 amino acids long. This CDR3 reads CASSGTLTETQYF. CDR3 in DNA: TGTGCCAGCAGCGGGACTTTAACAGAGACCCAGTACTTC.

The chain combines TRBV10-2 with TRBJ2-1; TRBD1 is a possible D gene (6 bases). Between the trimmed V and J ends, which lost 7 bases and 4 bases, there was a span of 11 bases. CDR3 length: 13 amino acids. Germline V CDR1 and CDR2: WSHSY, SAAADI. In DNA form, the CDR3 reads TGCGCCAGCATTAAAGGACAGTACAATGAGCAGTTCTTC. Translated, it gives CASIKGQYNEQFF.

The genes are TRBV30 and TRBJ2-3, with no clear D. Trimming stripped 2 bases from V and 0 bases from J, with 12 bases between. The CDR3 sequence is 15 residues long. Per the germline V gene, CDR1 is GTSNPN and CDR2 is SVGIG (reference sequence). Here the CDR3 DNA reads TGTGCCTGGAGTCACCAGGTCTCTAGCACAGATACGCAGTATTTT. It yields the protein CAWSHQVSSTDTQYF.

The V and J genes are TRBV11-2 and TRBJ2-3; TRBD1 is a possible D gene (5 bases). This CDR3 has 19 residues. Germline lookup yields CDR1 SGHAT and CDR2 FQNNGV. V was cut by 5 bases and J by 2 bases, with 26 bases left in between. CDR3 DNA sequence: TGTGCCAGCAGCCCTCTTTATCCGTTAGGCAGGGCGGACACAGATACGCAGTATTTT. It translates to CASSPLYPLGRADTDTQYF. The whole variable domain, remainder taken from reference TRBV11-2 and TRBJ2-3, is EAGVAQSPRYKIIEKRQSVAFWCNPISGHATLYWYQQILGQGPKLLIQFQNNGVVDDSQLPKDRFSAERLKGVDSTLKIQPAKLEDSAVYLCASSPLYPLGRADTDTQYFGPGTRLTVL.

The chain employs TRBV11-2 and TRBJ2-1, with TRBD2 identical over 12 bases. The CDR3 loop spans 16 amino acids. Germline V CDR1 and CDR2: SGHAT, FQNNGV. Losses at the gene ends were 3 bases for V and 4 bases for J; bases not matched to a gene: 4. The CDR3 DNA reads TGTGCCAGCAGCTTCCTAGCGGGAGGGCGGTACAATGAGCAGTTCTTC. This codes for CASSFLAGGRYNEQFF.

CDR3: CASSFPSGELFF. The CDR3 DNA reads as TGTGCCAGCAGCTTCCCTTCGGGGGAGCTGTTTTTT. The genes are TRBV4-2 and TRBJ2-2; D unresolved. This CDR3 is 12 amino acids long. Germline V gene data show CDR1 as LGHNA and CDR2 as YNFKEQ. Trimming pared 5 bases from V and 8 bases from J, leaving 9 bases between.

In its sample, this clone was seen once. The chain combines TRBV5-4 with TRBJ2-2; 7 bases line up with TRBD1. Germline V gene sequence: CDR1 SGHNT, CDR2 YYREEE (reference sequence). The CDR3 consists of 15 residues. With V trimmed by 2 bases and J by 3 bases, 4 bases remained unmatched. The CDR3 reads CASSFRQGHTGELFF. For the CDR3, the DNA is TGTGCCAGCAGCTTCCGACAGGGCCACACCGGGGAGCTGTTTTTT.

The J gene is TRBJ1-5, the V gene TRBV6-1; no definite D call. Per the germline V gene, CDR1 is MNHNS and CDR2 is SASEGT. V was clipped by 8 bases and J by 9 bases, with 20 bases between them. The CDR3 length is 14 residues. Here the CDR3 reads CASSGDGTIRPQHF. The CDR3 DNA sequence: TGTGCCAGCTCGGGAGACGGCACAATCAGGCCCCAGCATTTT.

The rearrangement uses TRBV29-1 and TRBJ2-3; 7 positions match TRBD1. The CDR3 contains 13 residues. Germline V gene data show CDR1 as SQVTM and CDR2 as ANQGSEA. V was clipped by 7 bases and J by 6 bases; unmatched bases: 10. CDR3 in DNA: TGCAGCGCTGACAGGGCCACGGGGGATACGCAGTATTTT. It is translated as CSADRATGDTQYF.

This clone came up a few times. The rearrangement links TRBV21-1 to TRBJ1-6; TRBD1, as called in the table, went unchecked against the DNA. TRBV21-1 is a listed pseudogene. This CDR3 spans 9 amino acids. CDR3 sequence reads: CASNRDIVF. The DNA of the CDR3 is TGTGCCAGCAACCGGGACATCGTTTTT.

This chain links TRBV2 with TRBJ2-3; D unclear. The germline V gene encodes CDR1 SNHLY and CDR2 FYNNEI. Trimming shortened V by 0 bases and J by 5 bases, and 15 bases separated the two germline ends. The CDR3 has 16 residues. The chain's CDR3 is CASSEALLGGGDTQYF. The CDR3 nucleotides are TGTGCCAGCAGTGAAGCGCTTCTAGGTGGCGGAGATACGCAGTATTTT.

This rearrangement joins TRBV6-1 to TRBJ1-4; 8 bases agree with TRBD1. Trimming took 7 bases from V and 8 from J; bases not matched to a gene: 3. CDR1 is MNHNS and CDR2 is SASEGT in the germline V gene. The CDR3 covers 12 residues. DNA of the CDR3: TGTGCCAGCAAACAGGGGGAGGAAAAACTGTTTTTT. This translates into CASKQGEEKLFF.

J is TRBJ1-6 and V is TRBV7-2, with 10 bases identical to TRBD1. V gave up 8 bases and J gave up 8 bases; unmatched junction bases: 6. Germline V gene lookup returns CDR1 SGHTA and CDR2 FQGNSA. The CDR3 spans 14 residues. The CDR3: CASAPDRGYSPLHF. In nucleotides, the CDR3 is TGTGCCAGCGCTCCGGACAGGGGGTATTCACCCCTCCACTTT.

Only one count was recorded for this clone. The chain is built from TRBV7-9 and TRBJ1-2; TRBD1 matches 9 bases. The germline V gene has CDR1 SEHNR and CDR2 FQNEAQ (reference sequence). CDR3 length: 15 residues. The V segment lost 5 bases and the J segment 7 bases; nucleotides outside the gene matches: 11. CDR3 region: CASSTGTGISPGYTF. For the CDR3, the DNA is TGTGCCAGCAGCACTGGGACAGGGATTTCACCTGGCTACACCTTC.

The chain links TRBV10-3 to TRBJ1-5; 7 bases line up with TRBD1. Germline trimming cut 6 bases from V and 5 bases from J; bases unmatched to any gene: 10. The germline V gene encodes CDR1 ENHRY and CDR2 SYGVKD. This CDR3 has 15 residues. The CDR3 reads CAISTTRQGHQPQHF. CDR3 coding DNA: TGTGCCATCAGCACAACCCGACAGGGCCATCAGCCCCAGCATTTT.

The V and J genes are TRBV11-2 and TRBJ2-1; D may correspond to TRBD1 or TRBD2 (5 bases each). The CDR3 is 17 residues long. Trimming left V 1 base short and J 6 bases short, with 19 bases between. Per the germline V gene, CDR1 is SGHAT and CDR2 is FQNNGV. As DNA, the CDR3 is TGTGCCAGCAGCTTAGGGACCGGGACGAGACTCCCCAATGAGCAGTTCTTC. Amino acid sequence: CASSLGTGTRLPNEQFF.

A note on this clone: Within the sample, other DNA sequences also encode this same CDR3. The gene calls are TRBV27 and TRBJ2-3, with 9 positions matching TRBD2. The ends lost 6 bases at V and 6 bases at J; junction bases unmatched: 7. The germline gives CDR1 MNHEY, CDR2 SMNVEV (reference sequence). This CDR3 has 14 amino acids. DNA for the CDR3: TGTGCCAGCAGCCCTGGACTAGCGACCGATACGCAGTATTTT. This translates into CASSPGLATDTQYF.

The rearrangement uses TRBV19 and TRBJ2-3, with D perhaps TRBD2 (6 bases). Trimming took off 11 bases at V and 2 bases at J, with 23 bases between the two ends. Germline CDR1 and CDR2: LNHDA and SQIVND (reference sequence). The CDR3 is made up of 16 amino acids. CDR3 nucleotide sequence: TGTGCCTCTAAGGATCGGGCGGCTAGCGACACAGATACGCAGTATTTT. Amino acids: CASKDRAASDTDTQYF.

This CDR3 is CASSVAVTGELFF. The CDR3 DNA reads TGTGCCAGCAGCGTAGCAGTTACCGGGGAGCTGTTTTTT. The gene calls are TRBV9 and TRBJ2-2; unclear D gene. V shed 0 bases and J shed 5 bases, with 5 bases lying between them. CDR1 and CDR2 from the germline V gene are SGDLS and YYNGEE. The CDR3 spans 13 residues.

The chain joins TRBV5-4 to TRBJ1-2; D call uncertain. The ends were cut back, 4 bases at V and 5 bases at J, with 12 bases in the middle. Germline lookup yields CDR1 SGHNT and CDR2 YYREEE (reference sequence). CDR3 size: 13 residues. This CDR3 is CASSATSEYGYTF. CDR3 in DNA: TGTGCCAGCAGCGCTACCTCGGAGTATGGCTACACCTTC.

This clone was seen more than once but under ten times. V usage is TRBV29-1 and J usage is TRBJ2-5; TRBD2 matches 12 bases. The CDR3 has 16 amino acids. Germline V gene lookup returns CDR1 SQVTM and CDR2 ANQGSEA. V dropped 3 bases and J dropped 5; count of bases not matched to a gene: 10. In DNA, the CDR3 is TGCAGCGTTGACGGCCTAGCGGGAGGGCCTCGGGAGACCCAGTACTTC. This gives the protein CSVDGLAGGPRETQYF.